Each of the 32 T cell receptor beta chains below was sequenced from the same sample in a study of blood T cell repertoires in COVID-19. Profiling relied on immunoSEQ multiplex PCR, and the TCRdb table lists in-frame clones only, not all of them. This sample has 200,000 to 250,000 clones, with roughly 87% found just once. The sample taken for sequencing was PBMCs or T cells enriched from blood (not recorded which). These receptors were collected from a young woman with acute COVID-19.

The chain carries TRBV25-1 and TRBJ1-4; 12 bases line up with TRBD1. Per the germline V gene, CDR1 is MGHDK and CDR2 is SYGVNS. The V and J ends lost 5 bases and 12 bases, in that order; junction bases with no gene match: 13. This CDR3 region has 16 residues. In DNA form, the CDR3 reads TGTGCCAGCAGTCCTACCGGGACAGGGGGCCTAGGGGAACTGTTTTTT. Translated: CASSPTGTGGLGELFF. The full variable domain, rest sourced from reference TRBV25-1 and TRBJ1-4, is EADIYQTPRYLVIGTGKKITLECSQTMGHDKMYWYQQDPGMELHLIHYSYGVNSTEKGDLSSESTVSRIRTEHFPLTLESARPSHTSQYLCASSPTGTGGLGELFFGSGTQLSVL.

The CDR3 sequence is CASSQDRYAGGFTDTQYF. The CDR3 DNA reads as TGTGCCAGCAGCCAAGATCGTTACGCGGGGGGCTTCACAGATACGCAGTATTTT. The rearrangement links TRBV14 to TRBJ2-3; 8 positions agree with TRBD2. The CDR3 covers 18 residues. V gave up 0 bases and J gave up 2 bases; unmatched junction bases: 10. The germline CDR1 and CDR2 sequences are SGHDN and FVKESK. The full variable domain, rest sourced from reference TRBV14 and TRBJ2-3, is EAGVTQFPSHSVIEKGQTVTLRCDPISGHDNLYWYRRVMGKEIKFLLHFVKESKQDESGMPNNRFLAERTGGTYSTLKVQPAELEDSGVYFCASSQDRYAGGFTDTQYFGPGTRLTVL.

Comments on this clone: Different DNA sequences within this sample yield the same CDR3. The gene calls are TRBV6-2 or TRBV6-3 and TRBJ1-1, with D hard to call. Germline V gives CDR1 MNHEY, CDR2 SVGEGT. Between the trimmed V and J ends, which lost 2 bases and 1 base, there was a span of 8 bases. The length of the CDR3 is 14 residues. The CDR3 bases are TGTGCCAGCAGTTACCGCGGTGCGAACACTGAAGCTTTCTTT. This gives the protein CASSYRGANTEAFF.

The CDR3 is CASSSRGEGLYEQYF. DNA of the CDR3: TGTGCCAGCAGTTCGCGGGGTGAGGGCTTATACGAGCAGTACTTC. The chain recombines TRBV6-2 or TRBV6-3 with TRBJ2-7; D perhaps matches TRBD2 (6 bases). The V gene's germline CDR1 is MNHEY and CDR2 SVGEGT. This CDR3 spans 15 amino acids. V was pared by 4 bases and J by 4 bases, with 17 bases between.

The chain couples TRBV4-3 to TRBJ2-2; 9 nucleotides align to TRBD1. Unmatched junction bases numbered 9, after V lost 3 bases and J lost 7 bases. The CDR3 has 16 residues. CDR1 is LGHNA, CDR2 YSLEER, per germline. In DNA, the CDR3 is TGCGCCAGCAGCCACGGGACAGGGAGGTATTTCGGGGAGCTGTTTTTT. Amino acid sequence: CASSHGTGRYFGELFF.

The rearrangement links TRBV5-6 to TRBJ1-2, with D possibly being TRBD1 (5 bases). This CDR3 region has 13 residues. Germline V gives CDR1 SGHDT, CDR2 YYEEEE. V shed 0 bases and J shed 8 bases, with 11 bases lying between them. This CDR3 reads CASSLVGAGGYTF. CDR3 bases: TGTGCCAGCAGCTTGGTAGGGGCTGGGGGCTACACCTTC.

This clone has a single count. The chain carries TRBV25-1 and TRBJ1-3; D is uncertain. The ends were cut back, 3 bases at V and 10 bases at J, with 13 bases in the middle. CDR1 and CDR2 from the germline V gene are MGHDK and SYGVNS. The CDR3 contains 13 residues. The CDR3 sequence: CASSDRRTSTIYF. The CDR3 nucleotides are TGTGCCAGCAGTGATCGGAGGACTTCTACCATATATTTT.

The chain has TRBV10-1 and TRBJ2-3; 10 nucleotides line up with TRBD1. The CDR3 is 16 amino acids. Germline assignment: CDR1 WNHNN and CDR2 SYGVQD (reference sequence). V was pared by 0 bases and J by 4 bases, with 4 bases of the junction left unmatched. Written as DNA, the CDR3 is TGCGCCAGCAGTGAGTCAGGACAGGGGGGCCCAGATACGCAGTATTTT. Amino acid sequence: CASSESGQGGPDTQYF.

This clone was found once. V and J are TRBV6-4 and TRBJ1-2; D gene unclear. Germline CDR1 MRHNA, CDR2 SNTAGT. The CDR3 runs 16 residues. Trimming pared 3 bases from V and 0 bases from J, leaving 14 bases between. The CDR3 protein is CASSEVGGSPNYGYTF. CDR3 nucleotides: TGTGCCAGCAGTGAAGTGGGTGGGAGCCCTAACTATGGCTACACCTTC.

J is TRBJ1-2 and V is TRBV4-1; 7 bases match TRBD1. Germline V gene data show CDR1 as MGHRA and CDR2 as YSYEKL. The CDR3 extends over 16 amino acids. V lost 3 bases, J lost 3 bases, and 10 bases stayed unmatched. The CDR3 nucleotides are TGCGCCAGCAGCCAGAGGACAGGCGGAGGGGACTATGGCTACACCTTC. Translated, it gives CASSQRTGGGDYGYTF.

CDR3 region: CASSSRRLAGGLNTGELFF. In DNA form, the CDR3 reads TGTGCCAGCAGTTCCCGACGACTAGCGGGGGGTCTTAACACCGGGGAGCTGTTTTTT. This chain joins TRBV6-2 or TRBV6-3 and TRBJ2-2; 13 bases line up with TRBD2. The CDR3 is 19 amino acids. Germline-derived CDR1 and CDR2 are MNHEY and SVGEGT. The junction had 10 bases not matched to a gene; V was cut back by 4 bases and J by 2 bases.

The chain combines TRBV5-1 with TRBJ2-3, with 8 bases fitting TRBD1. Germline CDR1 and CDR2: SGHRS and YFSETQ. V gave up 6 bases and J gave up 4 bases; unmatched junction bases: 1. The CDR3 loop spans 12 amino acids. The CDR3 loop is CASTQGADTQYF. The DNA for the CDR3 is TGCGCCAGCACACAGGGGGCAGATACGCAGTATTTT.

The J gene is TRBJ1-2, the V gene TRBV10-1; D possibly corresponds to TRBD1 (5 bases). This CDR3 is 13 amino acids long. The V end was cut by 6 bases, the J end by 6 bases, with 14 bases between. The V gene's germline CDR1 is WNHNN and CDR2 SYGVQD (reference sequence). The CDR3 protein is CASSLTGDHGYTF. The CDR3 DNA sequence: TGCGCCAGCAGCCTTACAGGAGACCATGGCTACACCTTC.

The genes are TRBV18 and TRBJ1-5, with D hard to call. V was pared by 1 base and J by 0 bases, with 7 bases between. The CDR3 consists of 15 residues. Per the germline V gene, CDR1 is KGHSH and CDR2 is LQKENI. CDR3 sequence: CASSPQRGSNQPQHF. CDR3 coding DNA: TGTGCCAGCTCACCACAGCGGGGTAGCAATCAGCCCCAGCATTTT.

V and J are TRBV5-5 and TRBJ1-6; 7 bases align to TRBD1. V lost 3 bases, J lost 7 bases, and 7 bases stayed unmatched. Germline loops: CDR1 SGHKS, CDR2 YYEKEE (reference sequence). CDR3 length: 15 amino acids. This CDR3 is CASSYTNRGNSPLHF. The CDR3 coding sequence is TGTGCCAGCAGCTATACTAACAGGGGAAATTCACCCCTCCACTTT.

This rearrangement joins TRBV30 to TRBJ1-5; D is undetermined. The CDR3 totals 13 residues. V lost 0 bases to trimming and J lost 1 base, with 4 bases between them. Germline-derived CDR1 and CDR2 are GTSNPN and SVGIG (reference sequence). The CDR3 DNA reads as TGTGCCTGGAGTGTGCGGAGCAATCAGCCCCAGCATTTT. Encoded protein: CAWSVRSNQPQHF.

This sequence joins TRBV10-1 and TRBJ2-4; 11 bases align to TRBD1. Trimming at V came to 4 bases and at J to 7 bases, leaving 9 bases not matched to a gene. This CDR3 has 16 residues. Germline loops: CDR1 WNHNN, CDR2 SYGVQD (reference sequence). The CDR3 nucleotides are TGCGCCAGCAGTGCGCTCGGACAGGGGGCAGGGAACATTCAGTACTTC. It is translated as CASSALGQGAGNIQYF.

The chain recombines TRBV28 with TRBJ1-2; a possible D gene is TRBD1 (5 bases). The CDR3 has 12 amino acids. Per the germline V gene, CDR1 is MDHEN and CDR2 is SYDVKM. With 8 bases removed from V and 3 bases from J, the gap between germline ends came to 10 bases. CDR3 region: CASAIRDYGYTF. The CDR3 DNA follows: TGTGCCAGCGCTATCAGGGACTATGGCTACACCTTC.

This chain connects TRBV5-1 to TRBJ1-4; no clear D gene. The CDR3 has 15 residues. Germline CDR1 is SGHRS and CDR2 is YFSETQ. V lost 1 base and J lost 7, with 14 bases in between. This chain's CDR3 is CASSLMYQPGEKLFF. The CDR3 DNA is TGCGCCAGCAGCTTGATGTATCAACCCGGTGAAAAACTGTTTTTT.

The J gene is TRBJ1-2, the V gene TRBV19; D unresolved. Germline V gene data show CDR1 as LNHDA and CDR2 as SQIVND (reference sequence). The CDR3 has 13 amino acids. The V end lost 10 bases, the J end lost 0 bases, and 12 bases lay between the germline ends. CDR3 nucleotides: TGTGCCACCAGGTTTCCAGCTAACTATGGCTACACCTTC. Translation gives CATRFPANYGYTF.

The rearrangement uses TRBV2 and TRBJ2-6, with D perhaps TRBD2 (6 bases). Trimming left V 11 bases short and J 0 bases short, with 11 bases between. The CDR3 has 14 residues. Germline V gene sequence: CDR1 SNHLY, CDR2 FYNNEI. The CDR3 DNA reads as TGTGCCGGGGGACTTTCCTCTGGGGCCAACGTCCTGACTTTC. Amino acid sequence: CAGGLSSGANVLTF.

This chain connects TRBV6-2 or TRBV6-3 to TRBJ1-4, with D unresolved. This CDR3 has 14 amino acids. The germline V and J ends were trimmed by 6 bases and 0 bases, with 8 bases remaining between them. Germline loops: CDR1 MNHEY, CDR2 SVGEGT. The CDR3 loop is CASSAMTTNEKLFF. The CDR3 bases are TGTGCCAGCAGCGCTATGACAACTAATGAAAAACTGTTTTTT.

The V and J genes are TRBV30 and TRBJ2-5, with 12 positions matching TRBD2. This CDR3 has 15 residues. Germline V CDR1 and CDR2: GTSNPN, SVGIG (reference sequence). J lost 4 bases, V lost 5 bases, and 8 bases had no gene match. The CDR3 nucleotides read TGTGCCTGGTCTCAACTAGCGGGGGGTGCAGAGACCCAGTACTTC. This translates into CAWSQLAGGAETQYF.

The CDR3 is CAISEKTEYNSPLHF. DNA for the CDR3: TGTGCCATCAGCGAAAAGACAGAATATAATTCACCCCTCCACTTT. V is TRBV10-3 and J is TRBJ1-6; the D gene is possibly TRBD1 (5 bases). The CDR3 spans 15 residues. V was pared by 6 bases and J by 4 bases, with 13 bases between. Looked up from germline, CDR1 is ENHRY and CDR2 is SYGVKD.

The chain recombines TRBV11-2 with TRBJ1-1; perhaps TRBD1 as D (6 bases). V shed 6 bases and J shed 1 base, with 12 bases lying between them. Germline V lookup: CDR1 SGHAT, CDR2 FQNNGV. This CDR3 has 14 residues. CDR3 in amino acids: CASSRQVSNTEAFF. The CDR3 DNA is TGTGCCAGCAGTCGACAGGTTTCGAACACTGAAGCTTTCTTT.

This clone was detected once. This sequence joins TRBV3-1 (or the pseudogene TRBV3-2) and TRBJ1-3; D is unresolved. The V gene's germline CDR1 is LGHDT and CDR2 YNNKEL (reference sequence). V was trimmed by 6 bases and J by 0 bases, leaving 15 bases between them. CDR3 length equals 16 residues. Here the CDR3 reads CASSLSDYISGNTIYF. DNA for the CDR3: TGTGCCAGCAGTCTTTCGGACTATATCTCTGGAAACACCATATATTTT.

The V and J genes are TRBV5-8 and TRBJ2-7; TRBD2 matches at 14 bases. J gave up 5 bases and V 4 bases, and 11 bases lay outside the gene matches. Germline V gene lookup returns CDR1 SGHTS and CDR2 YDEGEE. CDR3 size: 17 residues. The CDR3 bases are TGTGCCAGCAGCACGAGACTAGCGGGGGGGTTTCAGGACGAGCAGTACTTC. It translates to CASSTRLAGGFQDEQYF.

The CDR3 loop is CASKDEGYAYGYTF. In DNA, the CDR3 is TGTGCCAGCAAGGATGAGGGATACGCCTATGGCTACACCTTC. J is TRBJ1-2 and V is TRBV6-5; D is ambiguous. V dropped 7 bases and J dropped 4 bases, with 16 bases sitting between them. This CDR3 has 14 amino acids. Germline V gives CDR1 MNHEY, CDR2 SVGAGI.

The chain combines TRBV30 with TRBJ1-2; D is perhaps TRBD1 (5 bases). Germline V lookup: CDR1 GTSNPN, CDR2 SVGIG (reference sequence). CDR3 length equals 12 residues. The V end lost 4 bases, the J end lost 6 bases, and 12 bases lay between the germline ends. The CDR3 DNA is TGTGCCTGGACCTACGGGGGTCATGGCTACACCTTC. This sequence encodes CAWTYGGHGYTF.

The rearrangement joins TRBV7-2 to TRBJ2-2; D is perhaps TRBD2 (6 bases). The CDR3 is 16 amino acids. Trimming removed 3 bases at V and 1 base at J, with 12 bases between. Germline V gene sequence: CDR1 SGHTA, CDR2 FQGNSA. CDR3: CASSFFGGGNTGELFF. CDR3 DNA sequence: TGTGCCAGCAGCTTCTTTGGGGGAGGGAACACCGGGGAGCTGTTTTTT.

The gene calls are TRBV28 and TRBJ1-5; 9 positions match TRBD1. J gave up 0 bases and V 6 bases, and 9 bases lay outside the gene matches. Germline assignment: CDR1 MDHEN and CDR2 SYDVKM. The CDR3 loop spans 17 amino acids. The CDR3 protein is CASRPDRGDYSNQPQHF. DNA for the CDR3: TGTGCCAGCAGACCGGACAGGGGAGACTATAGCAATCAGCCCCAGCATTTT. Together with reference TRBV28 and TRBJ1-5, the CDR3 gives the full variable domain: DVKVTQSSRYLVKRTGEKVFLECVQDMDHENMFWYRQDPGLGLRLIYFSYDVKMKEKGDIPEGYSVSREKKERFSLILESASTNQTSMYLCASRPDRGDYSNQPQHFGDGTRLSIL.

The chain is built from TRBV5-6 and TRBJ1-3, with a possible D match to TRBD1 (5 bases). The CDR3 spans 16 residues. The germline V gene encodes CDR1 SGHDT and CDR2 YYEEEE. The V gene lost 3 bases and the J gene lost 2 bases, with 15 bases spanning the gap. The CDR3 nucleotides are TGTGCCAGCAGCTATAGGGGTTATAGCACTGGAAACACCATATATTTT. The encoded protein is CASSYRGYSTGNTIYF.